This T cell receptor beta chain was sequenced for a study of blood T cells in healthy people across ages. Looking at the study overall: Template switching picked up about one barcoded beta molecule for each two T cells. Study-wide points: Donor CMV status was unknown, possibly confounding expanded clonotype changes.

On this clonotype: Its antigen is currently unknown. At one of its ends the junction is not consistent with the germline gene, which may arise from a read error.

PCR was performed a second time for roughly 7 to 12 cycles using a sample-barcoded 5' primer and a J-beta primer mix. Each of the samples gave a minimum of 2.5 million paired-end reads that contained CDR3. TCRdb passed the 5' RACE reads through MiXCR, listing each CDR3 protein once. The repertoire consists of about 1,500,000 distinct CDR3 sequences, with approximately 30% occurring once and the leading ten covering over 7%. Germline CDR1 reads SGHKS; CDR2 reads YYEKEE (reference sequence). There are 14 residues in the CDR3. The chain uses TRBV5-5 and TRBJ2-2; D remains ambiguous. Input material: blood. The receptor comes from a woman between 25 and 40 years old in good health. The chain's CDR3 is CASCLGQSTGELFF. The CDR3 coding sequence is TGTGCCAGCTGCTTGGGCCAGAGCACCGGGGAGCTGTTTTTT.